The T cell receptor beta chain under discussion was sequenced for a study of blood T cell repertoires in COVID-19. Overall study: The study drew acute and convalescent COVID-19 samples from the United States, Italy and Spain. The analysed material was cDNA or gDNA that came from T cells, B-cell-depleted T cells, or PBMCs.

Per the authors' pipeline: Amplification of reference gene primers was used by the study to estimate nucleated cell counts. TCRdb's table, derived via immunoSEQ multiplex PCR, lists solely in-frame clones and lacks some. For V, J and clone size, that table is used; D and trimming come from the DNA. There are about 200,000 clones in the sample; over 75% occur only once, and 4.4% lies in the top ten. CDR3 size: 15 residues. With 3 bases removed from V and 0 bases from J, the gap between germline ends came to 12 bases. Germline loops: CDR1 DFQATT, CDR2 SNEGSKA (reference sequence). The genes are TRBV20-1 and TRBJ2-1; a possible D gene is TRBD2 (6 bases). This receptor was identified in a man aged 45-65 years with acute or convalescent COVID-19. The sample was peripheral blood. CDR3 sequence (DNA): TGCAGTGCTAGTATACTAGCCCTCTCCTACAATGAGCAGTTCTTC. Its translation is CSASILALSYNEQFF.